This T cell receptor (beta chain) was retrieved from a study of blood T cells in healthy people across ages. Study-level findings and limits: A roughly linear age-dependent decrease characterized TCR beta diversity per million T cells.

With 6 bases removed from V and 11 bases from J, the gap between germline ends came to 19 bases. Germline CDR1 is MNHNY and CDR2 is SVGAGI (reference sequence). This CDR3 is built from 13 residues. A second PCR, run for roughly 7 to 11 cycles, used a sample-barcoded 5' primer plus a J-beta primer mix. TCRdb reprocessed the 5' RACE reads via MiXCR and lists one record per CDR3 protein. The sample carries hundreds of thousands of distinct CDR3 sequences, more than 40% recorded once. The draw of peripheral blood yielded about 9.4 milliliters from each donor. Comments on this clonotype: The antigen remains unidentified.

The TCR was taken from a woman in her fifties or sixties in good health. The chain recombines TRBV6-6 with TRBJ2-5; D perhaps matches TRBD2 (7 bases). The source material was blood. This CDR3 reads CASSWGGDNEQYF. The CDR3 nucleotides read TGTGCCAGCAGCTGGGGGGGGGACAATGAGCAGTACTTC.